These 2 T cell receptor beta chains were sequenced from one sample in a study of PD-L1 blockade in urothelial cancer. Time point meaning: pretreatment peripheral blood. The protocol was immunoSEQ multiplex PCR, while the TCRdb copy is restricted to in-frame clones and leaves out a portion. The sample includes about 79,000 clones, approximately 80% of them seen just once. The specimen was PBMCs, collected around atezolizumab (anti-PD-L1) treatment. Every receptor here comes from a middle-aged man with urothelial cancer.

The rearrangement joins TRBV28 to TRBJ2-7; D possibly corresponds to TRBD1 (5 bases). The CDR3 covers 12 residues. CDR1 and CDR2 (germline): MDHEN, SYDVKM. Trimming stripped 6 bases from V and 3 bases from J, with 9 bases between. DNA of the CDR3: TGTGCCAGCAGCGGACAAATCTACGAGCAGTACTTC. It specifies CASSGQIYEQYF.

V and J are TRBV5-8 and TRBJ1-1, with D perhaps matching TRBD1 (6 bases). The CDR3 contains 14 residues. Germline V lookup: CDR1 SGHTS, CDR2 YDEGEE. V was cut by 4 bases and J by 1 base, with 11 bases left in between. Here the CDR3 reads CASSSGTWNTEAFF. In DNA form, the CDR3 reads TGTGCCAGCAGCAGCGGGACATGGAACACTGAAGCTTTCTTT. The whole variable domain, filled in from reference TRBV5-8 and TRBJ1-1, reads EAGVTQSPTHLIKTRGQQATLRCSPISGHTSVYWYQQALGLGLQFLLWYDEGEERNRGNFPPRFSGRQFPNYSSELNVNALELEDSALYLCASSSGTWNTEAFFGQGTRLTVV.